The 32 T cell receptor beta chains presented below share a single source sample, sequenced in a study of OX40 agonist ivuxolimab in advanced cancers. Generated by immunoSEQ multiplex PCR, the TCRdb table keeps only in-frame clones and is missing some. The sample shows about 50,000 clones, over 70% of them seen only once. Sample: CD4+ or CD8+ T cells sorted from blood, taken in a trial of the OX40 agonist ivuxolimab. The receptors derive from an adult with an advanced solid tumor such as melanoma, head and neck, liver or kidney cancer.

This chain joins TRBV11-2 and TRBJ2-3, with TRBD2 identical over 7 bases. The CDR3 has 16 amino acids. J gave up 2 bases and V 2 bases, and 7 bases lay outside the gene matches. The germline V gene has CDR1 SGHAT and CDR2 FQNNGV. This CDR3 is CASSLRLAAPTDTQYF. The CDR3 DNA reads TGTGCCAGCAGCTTAAGGCTAGCGGCCCCCACAGATACGCAGTATTTT.

V and J are TRBV4-2 and TRBJ2-3; D possibly matches TRBD1 or TRBD2 (5 bases each). The ends were cut back, 0 bases at V and 2 bases at J, with 12 bases in the middle. Looked up from germline, CDR1 is LGHNA and CDR2 is YNFKEQ. CDR3 length: 16 amino acids. In DNA form, the CDR3 reads TGTGCCAGCAGCCAAGATGCCGGGACCGACACAGATACGCAGTATTTT. Translation: CASSQDAGTDTDTQYF.

This clone appeared a few times. J is TRBJ2-1 and V is TRBV7-9; tentatively, D is TRBD1 (5 bases). V shed 8 bases and J shed 0 bases, with 11 bases lying between them. The germline CDR1 and CDR2 sequences are SEHNR and FQNEAQ (reference sequence). The CDR3 loop spans 14 amino acids. The CDR3 loop is CASWTPYSYNEQFF. The CDR3 DNA is TGTGCCAGCTGGACACCCTACTCCTACAATGAGCAGTTCTTC. The whole variable domain, remainder taken from reference TRBV7-9 and TRBJ2-1, is DTGVSQNPRHKITKRGQNVTFRCDPISEHNRLYWYRQTLGQGPEFLTYFQNEAQLEKSRLLSDRFSAERPKGSFSTLEIQRTEQGDSAMYLCASWTPYSYNEQFFGPGTRLTVL.

In this sample, this clone turned up once. The CDR3 nucleotides are TGTGCCTGGAGCCCCTGGCGGGTTAGGGACCGCACAGATACGCAGTATTTT. It encodes CAWSPWRVRDRTDTQYF. The chain carries TRBV30 and TRBJ2-3; D tentatively reads TRBD1 or TRBD2 (5 bases each). The length of the CDR3 is 17 residues. V was cut by 3 bases and J by 1 base, with 20 bases left in between. The germline CDR1 and CDR2 sequences are GTSNPN and SVGIG (reference sequence).

The rearrangement links TRBV7-8 to TRBJ2-5; no firm D call. There are 16 residues in the CDR3. Germline lookup yields CDR1 SGHVS and CDR2 FQNEAQ. Trimming shortened V by 4 bases and J by 3 bases, and 18 bases separated the two germline ends. CDR3 in DNA: TGTGCCAGCAGCTACACCTTTCTGGCGTGGGAAGAGACCCAGTACTTC. It encodes CASSYTFLAWEETQYF. Complete variable domain (other parts from reference TRBV7-8 and TRBJ2-5): GAGVSQSPRYKVAKRGQDVALRCDPISGHVSLFWYQQALGQGPEFLTYFQNEAQLDKSGLPSDRFFAERPEGSVSTLKIQRTQQEDSAVYLCASSYTFLAWEETQYFGPGTRLLVL.

The rearrangement uses TRBV19 and TRBJ1-6; perhaps TRBD1 as D (6 bases). CDR3 length: 13 residues. Germline V gene lookup returns CDR1 LNHDA and CDR2 SQIVND (reference sequence). V was cut by 3 bases and J by 10 bases, with 10 bases left in between. The CDR3 bases are TGTGCCAGTAGTATTAAGACAGGATCACCCCTCCACTTT. Its protein product is CASSIKTGSPLHF.

This chain uses TRBV19 with TRBJ2-5; 10 bases are a match to TRBD2. Germline CDR1 reads LNHDA; CDR2 reads SQIVND (reference sequence). This CDR3 is built from 22 residues. Trimming took 1 base from V and 0 from J; bases not matched to a gene: 20. The CDR3 is CASSIAPALSGRAPMYQETQYF. The CDR3 DNA reads TGTGCCAGTAGTATAGCCCCGGCCCTCAGCGGGAGGGCTCCCATGTACCAAGAGACCCAGTACTTC. The entire variable domain, with the rest obtained from reference TRBV19 and TRBJ2-5, is as follows: DGGITQSPKYLFRKEGQNVTLSCEQNLNHDAMYWYRQDPGQGLRLIYYSQIVNDFQKGDIAEGYSVSREKKESFPLTVTSAQKNPTAFYLCASSIAPALSGRAPMYQETQYFGPGTRLLVL.

This clone was counted a few times. J is TRBJ2-5 and V is TRBV4-3; TRBD2 matches 8 bases. The CDR3 is 15 residues long. Germline V gene sequence: CDR1 LGHNA, CDR2 YSLEER. Trimming cost V 0 bases and J 4 bases; bases outside gene matches: 4. The CDR3 DNA reads as TGCGCCAGCAGCCAAGAGTGGCGGGGGGCAGAGACCCAGTACTTC. It translates to CASSQEWRGAETQYF.

The rearrangement joins TRBV5-1 to TRBJ2-7; D remains unclear. Germline CDR1 reads SGHRS; CDR2 reads YFSETQ. The CDR3 has 15 amino acids. V dropped 1 base and J dropped 0 bases, with 11 bases sitting between them. CDR3 protein: CASSLPGRSSYEQYF. DNA of the CDR3: TGCGCCAGCAGCTTGCCGGGCCGTAGCTCCTACGAGCAGTACTTC.

The gene calls are TRBV20-1 and TRBJ1-3, with D unresolved. This CDR3 is built from 11 residues. CDR1 DFQATT and CDR2 SNEGSKA come from the germline V gene (reference sequence). V gave up 6 bases and J gave up 1 base, with 4 bases separating them. CDR3 coding DNA: TGCAGTGCGAGATCTGGAAACACCATATATTTT. This translates into CSARSGNTIYF.

The CDR3 loop reads CASSQADRANYGYTF. CDR3 nucleotides: TGCGCCAGCAGCCAAGCGGACAGGGCTAACTATGGCTACACCTTC. The rearrangement uses TRBV4-3 and TRBJ1-2; 8 positions match TRBD1. CDR3 length equals 15 residues. J lost 0 bases, V lost 1 base, and 1 base had no gene match. Per the germline V gene, CDR1 is LGHNA and CDR2 is YSLEER.

Judged by abundance, this clone is medium-sized. J is TRBJ2-2 and V is TRBV23-1, with D maybe TRBD2 (6 bases). TRBV23-1 is classed as an ORF, of uncertain function. This CDR3 has 16 residues. Trimming pared 10 bases from V and 7 bases from J, leaving 25 bases between. The CDR3 reads CANPRGLPGGGGELFF. The CDR3 region has the DNA TGCGCCAACCCGAGGGGACTCCCTGGAGGTGGCGGGGAGCTGTTTTTT.

The chain couples TRBV5-1 to TRBJ2-5, with 8 bases fitting TRBD1. The length of the CDR3 is 14 residues. The V gene end was trimmed by 2 bases and the J gene end by 5 bases; junction bases not matched to a gene: 5. Germline V lookup: CDR1 SGHRS, CDR2 YFSETQ. The CDR3 region is CASSFNTGGETQYF. Here the CDR3 DNA reads TGCGCCAGCAGCTTTAACACAGGGGGGGAGACCCAGTACTTC.

The chain has TRBV2 and TRBJ2-3; no reliable D call. The V end lost 7 bases, the J end lost 1 base, and 9 bases lay between the germline ends. The germline gives CDR1 SNHLY, CDR2 FYNNEI. This CDR3 spans 13 amino acids. The CDR3 spells CASNVGGTDTQYF. In nucleotides, the CDR3 is TGTGCCAGCAATGTCGGTGGCACAGATACGCAGTATTTT.

The CDR3, as DNA: TGTGCCAGCAGCTGGGGACTAGCGGGGAACTACGAGCAGTACTTC. Translating gives CASSWGLAGNYEQYF. The chain is built from TRBV7-9 and TRBJ2-7; 13 nucleotides align to TRBD2. V lost 4 bases to trimming and J lost 3 bases; unmatched junction nucleotides: 3. Germline V gives CDR1 SEHNR, CDR2 FQNEAQ (reference sequence). CDR3 length equals 15 residues.

As concerns this clone: It may be a read error: a sequence one base away is much more abundant. The chain carries TRBV5-5 and TRBJ1-5, with 10 bases lining up with TRBD1. Germline CDR1 SGHKS, CDR2 YYEKEE (reference sequence). V was pared by 4 bases and J by 5 bases, with 6 bases of the junction left unmatched. This CDR3 contains 15 residues. Here the CDR3 DNA reads TGTGCCAGCAGCCCCCGGACAGGGGGAGATCAGCCCCAGCATTTT. Translated: CASSPRTGGDQPQHF.

This clone was observed a few times. The chain joins TRBV6-1 to TRBJ2-1; 7 nucleotides line up with TRBD1. There are 15 residues in the CDR3. V lost 2 bases and J lost 9; bases outside the gene matches: 10. Germline lookup yields CDR1 MNHNS and CDR2 SASEGT. For the CDR3, the DNA is TGTGCCAGCAGTGAACGGCCAGGGGGAAAAGGTGAGCAGTTCTTC. Protein: CASSERPGGKGEQFF.

The chain recombines TRBV12-5 with TRBJ1-2; a weak D match, TRBD1 (5 bases). The V gene lost 0 bases and the J gene lost 7 bases, with 9 bases spanning the gap. The germline CDR1 and CDR2 sequences are LGHNT and FRNRAP. The CDR3 has 13 residues. CDR3 sequence: CASGLVGTFGYTF. CDR3 DNA: TGTGCTAGTGGTTTGGTCGGGACCTTTGGCTACACCTTC.

The count of this clone is one. DNA of the CDR3: TGTGCCAGCAGCTTAGGGCAAGGGGGGGCAGAGACCCAGTACTTC. The encoded protein is CASSLGQGGAETQYF. This rearrangement joins TRBV7-7 to TRBJ2-5; tentative D call: TRBD2 (7 bases). Germline CDR1 SSHAT, CDR2 FNYEAQ (reference sequence). There are 15 residues in the CDR3. V gave up 1 base and J gave up 4 bases, with 13 bases separating them.

V and J are TRBV28 and TRBJ1-6; no reliable D call. Trimming took 4 bases from V and 9 from J, leaving 13 bases between them. Germline values: CDR1 MDHEN, CDR2 SYDVKM. The CDR3 runs to 14 residues. CDR3 in DNA: TGTGCCAGCAGTTCCCCATTCCCCTCTTCACCCCTCCACTTT. Translation: CASSSPFPSSPLHF.

This clone was counted once. J is TRBJ1-3 and V is TRBV6-5, with D perhaps TRBD1 (6 bases). CDR1 is MNHEY and CDR2 is SVGAGI in the germline V gene. V lost 7 bases and J 5 bases, leaving 15 bases between the germline ends. This CDR3 is built from 14 residues. As DNA, the CDR3 is TGTGCCAGCACCACTGGGGGCATTAGAAACACCATATATTTT. Amino acid sequence: CASTTGGIRNTIYF.

The J gene is TRBJ2-6, the V gene TRBV12-5; D is unresolved. V was pared by 2 bases and J by 3 bases, with 11 bases between. CDR1 and CDR2 (germline): LGHNT, FRNRAP. The CDR3 runs 16 residues. Written as DNA, the CDR3 is TGTGCTAGTGGTTTGAGGCGGTTCGGTGGGGCCAACGTCCTGACTTTC. Its translation is CASGLRRFGGANVLTF.

The V call is TRBV15, the J call TRBJ1-4; perhaps TRBD1 as D (6 bases). Deletions cut 5 bases from V and 8 bases from J, with 18 bases between. CDR1 and CDR2 (germline): LNHNV, YYDKDF (reference sequence). The CDR3 is made up of 15 amino acids. The CDR3 region is CATSGAGTNKEKLFF. The CDR3 coding sequence is TGTGCCACCAGCGGTGCGGGGACAAATAAGGAAAAACTGTTTTTT.

Details on this clone: Other DNA variants within this sample encode the same CDR3. The chain is built from TRBV19 and TRBJ1-6; D perhaps matches TRBD1 (5 bases). This CDR3 contains 15 residues. V lost 6 bases and J lost 4, with 13 bases in between. Germline CDR1 reads LNHDA; CDR2 reads SQIVND (reference sequence). The CDR3 protein is CASSSRDWYNSPLHF. The CDR3 DNA reads as TGTGCCAGTAGCTCCCGGGACTGGTATAATTCACCCCTCCACTTT.

This clone has only one observation. The chain joins TRBV5-4 to TRBJ1-1; no firm D call. V lost 2 bases and J 6 bases, leaving 8 bases between the germline ends. Germline lookup yields CDR1 SGHNT and CDR2 YYREEE (reference sequence). This CDR3 is built from 12 residues. This CDR3 is CASSLELAEAFF. CDR3 nucleotide sequence: TGTGCCAGCAGCTTAGAGCTGGCTGAAGCTTTCTTT.

The V call is TRBV5-4, the J call TRBJ1-1; the match to TRBD1 covers 7 bases. The CDR3 runs to 14 residues. Trimming cost V 2 bases and J 6 bases; bases outside gene matches: 7. CDR1 and CDR2 from the germline V gene are SGHNT and YYREEE (reference sequence). The CDR3, as DNA: TGTGCCAGCAGCTTACGAACCGACAGGGCTGAAGCTTTCTTT. Translated: CASSLRTDRAEAFF.

The J gene is TRBJ2-3, the V gene TRBV27, with D perhaps given as TRBD1 or TRBD2 (5 bases each). Germline V CDR1 and CDR2: MNHEY, SMNVEV (reference sequence). The ends were cut back, 8 bases at V and 0 bases at J, with 18 bases in the middle. CDR3 length: 16 amino acids. The CDR3 nucleotides are TGTGCCAGCGGGAGTTCGTGGACATTCAGCACAGATACGCAGTATTTT. It yields the protein CASGSSWTFSTDTQYF.

This sequence joins TRBV14 and TRBJ2-5; TRBD1 matches 7 bases. The trim removed 2 bases at V and 1 base at J, leaving 1 base unmatched. CDR1 and CDR2 (germline): SGHDN, FVKESK. The CDR3 runs 14 residues. CDR3 sequence reads: CASSQWTGQETQYF. Written as DNA, the CDR3 is TGTGCCAGCAGCCAATGGACAGGCCAAGAGACCCAGTACTTC.

The J gene is TRBJ1-5, the V gene TRBV5-4; TRBD1 agrees at 10 bases. The CDR3 is 15 amino acids. In germline, CDR1 is SGHNT, CDR2 YYREEE (reference sequence). V lost 4 bases and J lost 4; bases outside the gene matches: 5. CDR3 sequence (DNA): TGTGCCAGCAGCGTAGACAGGGGGCGAAATCAGCCCCAGCATTTT. Translation gives CASSVDRGRNQPQHF. Combining the CDR3 with reference TRBV5-4 and TRBJ1-5 gives the whole variable domain ETGVTQSPTHLIKTRGQQVTLRCSSQSGHNTVSWYQQALGQGPQFIFQYYREEENGRGNFPPRFSGLQFPNYSSELNVNALELDDSALYLCASSVDRGRNQPQHFGDGTRLSIL.

The chain uses TRBV9 and TRBJ1-1; D is unclear. The CDR3 has 14 residues. Germline-derived CDR1 and CDR2 are SGDLS and YYNGEE. With 0 bases removed from V and 0 bases from J, the gap between germline ends came to 6 bases. The CDR3 is CASSVGDLNTEAFF. For the CDR3, the DNA is TGTGCCAGCAGCGTAGGGGATCTGAACACTGAAGCTTTCTTT.

This clone was picked up a small number of times. The J gene is TRBJ1-2, the V gene TRBV6-1; possibly TRBD1 for D (5 bases). Trimming shortened V by 3 bases and J by 2 bases, and 7 bases separated the two germline ends. From germline, CDR1 is MNHNS and CDR2 SASEGT. This CDR3 has 13 residues. CDR3 sequence: CASSDTGNYGYTF. The CDR3 DNA is TGTGCCAGCAGTGATACAGGAAACTATGGCTACACCTTC.

The gene calls are TRBV11-2 and TRBJ1-4; D may be TRBD1 (5 bases). From germline, CDR1 is SGHAT and CDR2 FQNNGV. Trimming removed 1 base from V and 7 bases from J, with 10 bases in between. The CDR3 is 14 residues long. CDR3: CASSLGQGGEKLFF. The DNA of the CDR3 is TGTGCCAGCAGCTTAGGGCAGGGAGGTGAAAAACTGTTTTTT.